This T cell receptor beta chain was obtained from a study of glioma-infiltrating T cells after dendritic cell vaccination. In regard to this clone: Its antigen is still unknown.

The immunoSEQ assay amplified TCRB CDR3 from up to roughly 2 ug DNA. This table comes from immunoSEQ multiplex PCR, and its TCRdb copy is limited to in-frame clones, with some not included. The sample carries roughly 100,000 clones, 90% recorded once. The trim removed 1 base at V and 6 bases at J, leaving 4 bases unmatched. The CDR3 has 16 amino acids. Germline CDR1 is SGHRS and CDR2 is YFSETQ. Time point here: after dendritic cell vaccination, including at tumor progression/relapse. Overall study results and limits: The cohort had few patients with full blood and tumor sets. Higher TCR clonality did not directly relate to longer survival.

V usage is TRBV5-1 and J usage is TRBJ2-1; TRBD2 agrees at 13 bases. The source was blood, collected after dendritic cell vaccination. The receptor's source is a human donor with glioblastoma. The CDR3 DNA reads TGCGCCAGCAGCTTGCCTACTAGCGGGAGGGCCAATGAGCAGTTCTTC. Translation: CASSLPTSGRANEQFF.